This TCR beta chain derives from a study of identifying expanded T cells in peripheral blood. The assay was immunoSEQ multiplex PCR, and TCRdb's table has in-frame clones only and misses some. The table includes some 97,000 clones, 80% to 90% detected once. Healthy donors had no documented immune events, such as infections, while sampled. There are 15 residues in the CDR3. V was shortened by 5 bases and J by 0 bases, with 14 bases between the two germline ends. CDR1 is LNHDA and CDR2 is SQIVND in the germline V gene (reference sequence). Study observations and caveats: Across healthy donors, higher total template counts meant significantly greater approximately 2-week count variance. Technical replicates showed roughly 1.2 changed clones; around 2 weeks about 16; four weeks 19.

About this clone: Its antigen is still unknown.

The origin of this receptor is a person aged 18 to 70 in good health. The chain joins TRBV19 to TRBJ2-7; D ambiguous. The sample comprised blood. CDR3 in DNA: TGTGCCAGTAGTTCCCAGACGGCCAGCTCCTACGAGCAGTACTTC. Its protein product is CASSSQTASSYEQYF.